Presented here are 20 T cell receptor beta chains from one specimen sequenced in a study of CD8 T cells in Susac syndrome (dated by TCRdb to between 2018 and 2021). Receptor libraries were prepared by the immunoSEQ multiplex PCR assay. RNA was extracted using the RNeasy kit, and roughly 0.5 to 1 ug of the RNA was reverse transcribed with random hexamers. TCRdb trimmed the raw reads at Q25, called clones with MiXCR and kept productive beta chains. Records with the same CDR3 protein are collapsed into one entry carrying the most frequent genes and DNA. The sample table shows about 200,000 distinct CDR3 sequences, and 90% to 95% are seen once. The top ten clonotypes cover 0.087% of the sample. The sample consisted of CD4+ T cells from PBMCs. The receptors shown here come from a human donor with Susac syndrome.

V is TRBV2 and J is TRBJ2-5, with D possibly TRBD2 on 6 matching bases. The CDR3 length is 13 residues. Trimming left V 8 bases short and J 9 bases short, with 19 bases between. The germline V gene encodes CDR1 SNHLY and CDR2 FYNNEI. Written as DNA, the CDR3 is TGTGCCAGCGACCGGGACTTGGGTGGGGCCCAGTACTTC. Its translation is CASDRDLGGAQYF.

This sequence joins TRBV20-1 and TRBJ2-5; 8 nucleotides line up with TRBD2. With V trimmed by 5 bases and J by 2 bases, 10 bases remained unmatched. This CDR3 is built from 15 residues. Germline V gene data show CDR1 as DFQATT and CDR2 as SNEGSKA (reference sequence). This chain's CDR3 is CSAQKASGYQETQYF. CDR3 DNA sequence: TGCAGTGCTCAGAAGGCTAGCGGGTATCAAGAGACCCAGTACTTC.

The table lists this clonotype with a count of one. The genes are TRBV7-9 and TRBJ2-2; D is perhaps TRBD2 (6 bases). The CDR3 has 15 amino acids. CDR1 and CDR2 (germline): SEHNR, FQNEAQ (reference sequence). V lost 5 bases, J lost 3 bases, and 13 bases lay in between. This chain's CDR3 is CASSIWRGYTGELFF. As DNA, the CDR3 is TGTGCCAGCAGCATCTGGAGGGGATACACCGGGGAGCTGTTTTTT.

This chain links TRBV20-1 with TRBJ2-5; 11 bases are shared with TRBD2. From germline, CDR1 is DFQATT and CDR2 SNEGSKA (reference sequence). V was pared by 0 bases and J by 4 bases, with 7 bases of the junction left unmatched. CDR3 length equals 16 residues. The CDR3 spells CSARDSTSGIGETQYF. CDR3 coding DNA: TGCAGTGCTAGAGATTCGACTAGCGGGATTGGAGAGACCCAGTACTTC.

The rearrangement links TRBV7-3 to TRBJ2-3; possible D gene TRBD2, 6 bases. V dropped 1 base and J dropped 2 bases, with 13 bases sitting between them. The CDR3 has 16 residues. Germline CDR1 SGHTA, CDR2 FQGTGA. In DNA form, the CDR3 reads TGTGCCAGCAGCTTAAGGAGGGACCGATTCACAGATACGCAGTATTTT. This translates into CASSLRRDRFTDTQYF. Variable domain in full (rest from reference TRBV7-3 and TRBJ2-3): GAGVSQTPSNKVTEKGKYVELRCDPISGHTALYWYRQSLGQGPEFLIYFQGTGAADDSGLPNDRFFAVRPEGSVSTLKIQRTERGDSAVYLCASSLRRDRFTDTQYFGPGTRLTVL.

The genes are TRBV6-5 and TRBJ2-3, with a weak D call TRBD2 (5 bases). This CDR3 is built from 13 residues. Trimming stripped 2 bases from V and 4 bases from J, with 7 bases between. Germline assignment: CDR1 MNHEY and CDR2 SVGAGI. The CDR3 spells CASSYEGSDTQYF. CDR3 nucleotide sequence: TGTGCCAGCAGTTACGAGGGTTCAGATACGCAGTATTTT.

The chain couples TRBV6-2 or TRBV6-3 to TRBJ1-2; 8 bases align to TRBD1. Germline loops: CDR1 MNHEY, CDR2 SVGEGT. With V trimmed by 6 bases and J by 4 bases, 16 bases remained unmatched. CDR3 length: 17 amino acids. CDR3 amino acids: CASRGRTGRITSYGYTF. The DNA of the CDR3 is TGTGCCAGCAGGGGACGGACAGGGCGAATAACCTCCTATGGCTACACCTTC.

J is TRBJ2-7 and V is TRBV7-2, with D perhaps matching TRBD2 (5 bases). The CDR3 runs 14 residues. From germline, CDR1 is SGHTA and CDR2 FQGNSA. V lost 2 bases to trimming and J lost 6 bases, with 14 bases between them. CDR3 sequence: CASSLQATKGEQYF. The CDR3 bases are TGTGCCAGCAGCTTACAAGCGACTAAAGGCGAGCAGTACTTC.

J is TRBJ1-1 and V is TRBV5-1; the match to TRBD1 covers 9 bases. This CDR3 region has 16 residues. J lost 4 bases, V lost 2 bases, and 9 bases had no gene match. Per the germline V gene, CDR1 is SGHRS and CDR2 is YFSETQ. CDR3 residues: CASSFDGTGWATEAFF. The CDR3 nucleotides read TGCGCCAGCAGCTTCGACGGGACAGGGTGGGCCACTGAAGCTTTCTTT.

V is TRBV20-1 and J is TRBJ2-1, with 10 bases matching TRBD2. The CDR3 extends over 12 amino acids. Germline CDR1 is DFQATT and CDR2 is SNEGSKA (reference sequence). Germline trimming cut 4 bases from V and 12 bases from J; bases unmatched to any gene: 6. The CDR3: CSAISGGRVQFF. CDR3 bases: TGCAGTGCTATTAGCGGGGGGAGAGTGCAGTTCTTC.

This rearrangement joins TRBV6-5 to TRBJ1-1, with TRBD1 as a possible D gene (5 bases). V was pared by 6 bases and J by 0 bases, with 11 bases between. The V gene's germline CDR1 is MNHEY and CDR2 SVGAGI. The CDR3 totals 14 residues. The CDR3: CASRPGHLNTEAFF. The CDR3, as DNA: TGTGCCAGCAGACCCGGACACTTGAACACTGAAGCTTTCTTT.

The V call is TRBV18, the J call TRBJ1-1, with a weak D call TRBD1 (6 bases). V was pared by 1 base and J by 1 base, with 19 bases between. Germline CDR1 and CDR2: KGHSH and LQKENI. The CDR3 extends over 18 amino acids. CDR3 bases: TGTGCCAGCTCACCACGCGCGGGGGCCCCAAACGAGAACACTGAAGCTTTCTTT. Residues: CASSPRAGAPNENTEAFF.

This clonotype was recorded once. The chain carries TRBV27 and TRBJ1-6; the D gene is possibly TRBD1 (5 bases). The germline V and J ends were trimmed by 5 bases and 9 bases, with 17 bases remaining between them. CDR1 and CDR2 (germline): MNHEY, SMNVEV (reference sequence). CDR3 size: 15 residues. CDR3 sequence reads: CASSLRRDSPSPLHF. The CDR3 nucleotides read TGTGCCAGCAGTCTACGCAGGGATTCCCCTTCACCCCTCCACTTT.

J is TRBJ1-2 and V is TRBV20-1; 7 nucleotides match TRBD1. The V gene end was trimmed by 0 bases and the J gene end by 5 bases; junction bases not matched to a gene: 12. The CDR3 runs 16 residues. Germline CDR1 reads DFQATT; CDR2 reads SNEGSKA (reference sequence). The CDR3: CSARDARGGSRYGYTF. As DNA, the CDR3 is TGCAGTGCTAGAGATGCCAGGGGGGGAAGTAGGTATGGCTACACCTTC.

The chain joins TRBV28 to TRBJ2-1; 11 bases map to TRBD2. CDR3 length equals 14 residues. CDR1 and CDR2 (germline): MDHEN, SYDVKM. The junction had 1 base not matched to a gene; V was cut back by 5 bases and J by 4 bases. The CDR3 nucleotides read TGTGCCAGCAGTCTAGCGGGGGGTTACAATGAGCAGTTCTTC. It codes for CASSLAGGYNEQFF. Supplemented by reference TRBV28 and TRBJ2-1, the full variable domain reads DVKVTQSSRYLVKRTGEKVFLECVQDMDHENMFWYRQDPGLGLRLIYFSYDVKMKEKGDIPEGYSVSREKKERFSLILESASTNQTSMYLCASSLAGGYNEQFFGPGTRLTVL.

This rearrangement joins TRBV28 to TRBJ1-1; D remains unclear. The germline V gene encodes CDR1 MDHEN and CDR2 SYDVKM. The ends were cut back, 6 bases at V and 6 bases at J, with 14 bases in the middle. The CDR3 has 13 amino acids. CDR3 DNA: TGTGCCAGCAGACTCACACTTTTTCCTGAAGCTTTCTTT. Amino acids: CASRLTLFPEAFF. The full variable domain, in which reference TRBV28 and TRBJ1-1 provide the parts outside the CDR3, is DVKVTQSSRYLVKRTGEKVFLECVQDMDHENMFWYRQDPGLGLRLIYFSYDVKMKEKGDIPEGYSVSREKKERFSLILESASTNQTSMYLCASRLTLFPEAFFGQGTRLTVV.

This rearrangement joins TRBV12-3 or TRBV12-4 to TRBJ1-2; weak D call: TRBD1 (6 bases). V shed 5 bases and J shed 3 bases, with 16 bases lying between them. CDR3 length: 15 residues. The CDR3: CASSPTGTPDYGYTF. The CDR3 bases are TGTGCCAGCAGTCCAACTGGGACACCTGACTATGGCTACACCTTC.

This clonotype was seen only a few times. J is TRBJ1-1 and V is TRBV12-3 or TRBV12-4, with TRBD1 matching over 8 bases. This CDR3 has 14 amino acids. With V trimmed by 5 bases and J by 1 base, 3 bases remained unmatched. The chain's CDR3 is CASSPGTGNTEAFF. The CDR3 DNA follows: TGTGCCAGCAGTCCCGGGACAGGGAACACTGAAGCTTTCTTT.

V gene TRBV30 combines with J gene TRBJ2-5; D uncertain. This CDR3 region has 14 residues. V was shortened by 1 base and J by 2 bases, with 11 bases between the two germline ends. From germline, CDR1 is GTSNPN and CDR2 SVGIG (reference sequence). The CDR3 protein is CAWSGRKAQETQYF. As DNA, the CDR3 is TGTGCCTGGAGTGGTCGAAAAGCTCAAGAGACCCAGTACTTC.

This clonotype was seen just once. The chain couples TRBV3-1 to TRBJ2-7; D unclear. Trimming removed 1 base at V and 0 bases at J, with 4 bases between. There are 13 residues in the CDR3. Germline CDR1 is LGHDT and CDR2 is YNNKEL (reference sequence). CDR3 amino acids: CASSQGHSYEQYF. The CDR3 nucleotides are TGTGCCAGCAGCCAAGGACACTCCTACGAGCAGTACTTC.